Shown below are 6 T cell receptor beta chains from a single sample sequenced in a study of blood T cell repertoires in COVID-19 (dated by TCRdb to 2018 to 2020). Library creation used the immunoSEQ multiplex PCR assay. Drawn from immuneACCESS, this table holds only the in-frame rearrangements with V and J called that TCRdb kept. Clones are partly lost; checked studies trace under half to an unresolved V gene and leave the rest unexplained. The sample includes 210,000 or so clones, with 80% observed a single time. About 7.7% of the sample is taken by the ten largest. What was sequenced was PBMCs or T cells enriched from blood (not recorded which). All receptors come from a woman between 35 and 50 years old with acute COVID-19.

J is TRBJ1-5 and V is TRBV19, with 9 positions matching TRBD1. V lost 3 bases, J lost 5 bases, and 11 bases stayed unmatched. CDR1 is LNHDA and CDR2 is SQIVND in the germline V gene (reference sequence). CDR3 size: 17 residues. The CDR3 nucleotides are TGTGCCAGTAGTATTGTCTGGGACAGGGTCGGCGATCAGCCCCAGCATTTT. As protein: CASSIVWDRVGDQPQHF. Supplemented by reference TRBV19 and TRBJ1-5, the full variable domain reads DGGITQSPKYLFRKEGQNVTLSCEQNLNHDAMYWYRQDPGQGLRLIYYSQIVNDFQKGDIAEGYSVSREKKESFPLTVTSAQKNPTAFYLCASSIVWDRVGDQPQHFGDGTRLSIL.

The gene calls are TRBV19 and TRBJ1-2; D is perhaps TRBD1 (6 bases). V lost 3 bases, J lost 3 bases, and 11 bases lay in between. Germline assignment: CDR1 LNHDA and CDR2 SQIVND (reference sequence). This CDR3 is built from 14 residues. CDR3 in DNA: TGTGCCAGTAGTATTTCGAACAGGGACTATGGCTACACCTTC. It encodes CASSISNRDYGYTF.

The CDR3 reads CASSRDSSRGNTEAFF. CDR3 in DNA: TGTGCCAGCAGCAGGGACAGCAGTAGGGGGAACACTGAAGCTTTCTTT. V gene TRBV5-4 combines with J gene TRBJ1-1; 7 bases align to TRBD1. V lost 4 bases and J lost 1; bases outside the gene matches: 10. The CDR3 sequence is 16 residues long. Germline values: CDR1 SGHNT, CDR2 YYREEE (reference sequence).

This clone was counted only a few times. This specimen includes other DNA sequences encoding the same CDR3. The genes are TRBV9 and TRBJ1-4, with 7 bases lining up with TRBD1. Germline V gene data show CDR1 as SGDLS and CDR2 as YYNGEE. The CDR3 totals 15 residues. V lost 2 bases to trimming and J lost 3 bases; unmatched junction nucleotides: 4. The CDR3 reads CASSVGGQPNEKLFF. In nucleotides, the CDR3 is TGTGCCAGCAGCGTTGGGGGACAGCCTAATGAAAAACTGTTTTTT.

The chain joins TRBV11-3 to TRBJ2-1; 15 bases align to TRBD2. The CDR3 covers 18 residues. The V gene end was trimmed by 1 base and the J gene end by 8 bases; junction bases not matched to a gene: 9. CDR1 SGHNT and CDR2 YENEEA come from the germline V gene. CDR3 DNA sequence: TGTGCCAGCAGCTTAGGGCCGGAGGGACTAGCGGGGGGCGATGAGCAGTTCTTC. This sequence encodes CASSLGPEGLAGGDEQFF.

The rearrangement links TRBV5-1 to TRBJ1-6; 7 bases match TRBD1. Trimming removed 4 bases from V and 9 bases from J; junction bases left unmatched: 10. The CDR3 is 15 amino acids. Per the germline V gene, CDR1 is SGHRS and CDR2 is YFSETQ. CDR3 coding DNA: TGCGCCAGCAGCCCCGGGCGGGACAGTGCTTCACCCCTCCACTTT. This codes for CASSPGRDSASPLHF.